These 20 T cell receptor beta chains share one sample of origin, sequenced in a study of T cell repertoires in cytomegalovirus infection. A single record per CDR3 protein comes from TCRdb applying MiXCR to the reads. Of a few hundred thousand distinct CDR3 sequences listed, about 44% are singletons. No cognate antigen is known for these TCRs. The sequenced sample was cultured PBMCs, obtained from culture after CMV antigen stimulation. Every receptor here comes from a human donor in good health (CMV status not recorded). Some clones in this sample may be carry-over from other donors' samples.

This clonotype occurred a few times. CDR3 sequence reads: CASSPRQMSDYEQYF. CDR3 DNA sequence: TGTGCCAGCAGCCCCCGACAGATGAGTGACTACGAGCAGTACTTC. The rearrangement links TRBV7-8 to TRBJ2-7, with a possible D match to TRBD1 (5 bases). The CDR3 spans 15 residues. The germline V and J ends were trimmed by 5 bases and 3 bases, with 17 bases remaining between them. Germline V gene sequence: CDR1 SGHVS, CDR2 FQNEAQ.

V gene TRBV6-1 combines with J gene TRBJ2-5; the match to TRBD1 covers 9 bases. CDR1 is MNHNS and CDR2 is SASEGT in the germline V gene. The CDR3 spans 16 residues. V was clipped by 7 bases and J by 2 bases; unmatched bases: 11. CDR3 DNA sequence: TGTGCCAGCAATTTATGGCCCGGGACAGGGCAAGAGACCCAGTACTTC. It specifies CASNLWPGTGQETQYF.

The gene calls are TRBV5-1 and TRBJ1-1, with D possibly matching TRBD1 (5 bases). The CDR3 is made up of 13 amino acids. The germline V and J ends were trimmed by 4 bases and 4 bases, with 11 bases remaining between them. Germline values: CDR1 SGHRS, CDR2 YFSETQ. This CDR3 reads CASSPWGSTEAFF. For the CDR3, the DNA is TGCGCCAGCAGCCCTTGGGGCAGCACTGAAGCTTTCTTT.

The chain couples TRBV7-9 to TRBJ2-6; D is undetermined. Germline CDR1 is SEHNR and CDR2 is FQNEAQ (reference sequence). The length of the CDR3 is 16 residues. V gave up 5 bases and J gave up 0 bases, with 11 bases separating them. CDR3 in amino acids: CASSNFPGSGANVLTF. The CDR3, as DNA: TGTGCCAGCAGCAACTTTCCCGGCTCTGGGGCCAACGTCCTGACTTTC.

The chain combines TRBV10-3 with TRBJ1-5, with a weak D call TRBD1 (6 bases). Trimming stripped 6 bases from V and 6 bases from J, with 12 bases between. CDR1 and CDR2 (germline): ENHRY, SYGVKD. The CDR3 runs 13 residues. CDR3 region: CAISEQQGQPQHF. The CDR3 DNA is TGTGCCATCAGCGAACAACAGGGTCAGCCCCAGCATTTT.

This chain connects TRBV29-1 to TRBJ2-3; D remains ambiguous. CDR1 and CDR2 (germline): SQVTM, ANQGSEA. The CDR3 spans 14 residues. The ends were cut back, 4 bases at V and 0 bases at J, with 11 bases in the middle. CDR3 protein: CSVGQARSTDTQYF. CDR3 sequence (DNA): TGCAGCGTTGGCCAGGCGCGCAGCACAGATACGCAGTATTTT.

The genes are TRBV4-1 and TRBJ2-3; D unresolved. CDR1 MGHRA and CDR2 YSYEKL come from the germline V gene. Trimming removed 1 base at V and 0 bases at J, with 11 bases between. CDR3 length equals 16 residues. The CDR3 DNA reads TGCGCCAGCAGCCAAGCTTGGCGGATTAGCACAGATACGCAGTATTTT. Encoded protein: CASSQAWRISTDTQYF.

This chain connects TRBV7-2 to TRBJ1-1; D gene uncertain. Trimming left V 1 base short and J 1 base short, with 7 bases between. The length of the CDR3 is 14 residues. Germline CDR1 is SGHTA and CDR2 is FQGNSA. Here the CDR3 reads CASSLVIENTEAFF. CDR3 DNA sequence: TGTGCCAGCAGCTTAGTTATAGAGAACACTGAAGCTTTCTTT.

The DNA for the CDR3 is TGTGCCAGCAGCTTGGGTGGCAGCATGAACTATGGCTACACCTTC. This encodes CASSLGGSMNYGYTF. The V and J genes are TRBV5-4 and TRBJ1-2; D is unresolved. This CDR3 region has 15 residues. The V gene's germline CDR1 is SGHNT and CDR2 YYREEE (reference sequence). Trimming stripped 0 bases from V and 2 bases from J, with 11 bases between.

This rearrangement joins TRBV20-1 to TRBJ1-5; D is uncertain. The CDR3 length is 13 residues. The V gene lost 6 bases and the J gene lost 0 bases, with 9 bases spanning the gap. In germline, CDR1 is DFQATT, CDR2 SNEGSKA (reference sequence). This chain's CDR3 is CSAKAHSNQPQHF. The CDR3 DNA reads TGCAGTGCAAAGGCCCATAGCAATCAGCCCCAGCATTTT.

The chain uses TRBV19 and TRBJ1-5; D is unresolved. Deletions cut 3 bases from V and 2 bases from J, with 14 bases between. Looked up from germline, CDR1 is LNHDA and CDR2 is SQIVND (reference sequence). The CDR3 extends over 16 amino acids. DNA of the CDR3: TGTGCCAGTAGTATTCTCGCCGCAAGGGGCAATCAGCCCCAGCATTTT. This encodes CASSILAARGNQPQHF.

This chain uses TRBV7-2 with TRBJ2-7; D unclear. Germline lookup yields CDR1 SGHTA and CDR2 FQGNSA. V dropped 3 bases and J dropped 4 bases, with 16 bases sitting between them. The CDR3 extends over 15 amino acids. The CDR3 DNA reads as TGTGCCAGCAGCTTGAGGATCGGAGCCGCATACGAGCAGTACTTC. The encoded protein is CASSLRIGAAYEQYF. Full variable domain (outside the CDR3, taken from reference TRBV7-2 and TRBJ2-7): GAGVSQSPSNKVTEKGKDVELRCDPISGHTALYWYRQSLGQGLEFLIYFQGNSAPDKSGLPSDRFSAERTGGSVSTLTIQRTQQEDSAVYLCASSLRIGAAYEQYFGPGTRLTVT.

The chain is built from TRBV12-3 or TRBV12-4 and TRBJ1-6; D remains unclear. With 6 bases removed from V and 4 bases from J, the gap between germline ends came to 7 bases. This CDR3 spans 13 amino acids. The CDR3 reads CASRYSYNSPLHF. CDR3 nucleotides: TGTGCCAGCAGATACAGTTATAATTCACCCCTCCACTTT.

The rearrangement links TRBV4-1 to TRBJ1-1; D uncertain. The CDR3 is made up of 15 amino acids. Per germline, CDR1 MGHRA and CDR2 YSYEKL. Trimming removed 4 bases from V and 1 base from J, with 13 bases in between. The CDR3 sequence is CASSPTLARNTEAFF. The CDR3 DNA reads TGCGCCAGCAGCCCTACCCTCGCCCGGAACACTGAAGCTTTCTTT.

This clonotype has only a few counts. The chain employs TRBV7-6 and TRBJ2-7, with 8 bases lining up with TRBD1. J lost 4 bases, V lost 5 bases, and 7 bases had no gene match. Germline V gives CDR1 SGHVS, CDR2 FNYEAQ. CDR3 length: 14 amino acids. CDR3 amino acids: CASSQPGQVYEQYF. Written as DNA, the CDR3 is TGTGCCAGCAGCCAACCGGGACAGGTATACGAGCAGTACTTC.

The table lists this clonotype with a few counts. V is TRBV7-6 and J is TRBJ2-5; no reliable D call. The CDR3 extends over 13 amino acids. V gave up 5 bases and J gave up 0 bases, with 7 bases separating them. Looked up from germline, CDR1 is SGHVS and CDR2 is FNYEAQ. CDR3 nucleotide sequence: TGTGCCAGCAGCCCCCTTTACCAAGAGACCCAGTACTTC. Amino acids: CASSPLYQETQYF.

This chain connects TRBV7-2 to TRBJ2-7; D is perhaps TRBD2 (5 bases). The CDR3 length is 15 residues. Germline V lookup: CDR1 SGHTA, CDR2 FQGNSA. The ends were cut back, 5 bases at V and 3 bases at J, with 17 bases in the middle. The DNA for the CDR3 is TGTGCCAGCAGCCCTTCGGGGAGCGGATACTACGAGCAGTACTTC. Translation: CASSPSGSGYYEQYF. The full variable domain, in which reference TRBV7-2 and TRBJ2-7 provide the parts outside the CDR3, is GAGVSQSPSNKVTEKGKDVELRCDPISGHTALYWYRQSLGQGLEFLIYFQGNSAPDKSGLPSDRFSAERTGGSVSTLTIQRTQQEDSAVYLCASSPSGSGYYEQYFGPGTRLTVT.

This chain connects TRBV6-2 or TRBV6-3 to TRBJ2-3; a weak D match, TRBD2 (6 bases). Germline V gives CDR1 MNHEY, CDR2 SVGEGT. The CDR3 contains 17 residues. V was cut by 2 bases and J by 6 bases, with 21 bases left in between. CDR3 amino acids: CASSYPKKEGIVDTQYF. DNA for the CDR3: TGTGCCAGCAGTTACCCGAAAAAGGAGGGGATTGTGGATACGCAGTATTTT.

This rearrangement joins TRBV6-2 or TRBV6-3 to TRBJ2-7, with 8 nucleotides matching TRBD1. V shed 7 bases, J shed 4 bases, and the junction held 9 bases outside the gene matches. The CDR3 loop spans 14 amino acids. Germline V gives CDR1 MNHEY, CDR2 SVGEGT. The CDR3 spells CASKGSGGFYEQYF. CDR3 DNA: TGTGCCAGCAAAGGGTCAGGGGGCTTTTACGAGCAGTACTTC.

This chain uses TRBV7-4 with TRBJ2-3; 9 bases fit TRBD1. J gave up 3 bases and V 3 bases, and 22 bases lay outside the gene matches. Germline CDR1 SGHVT, CDR2 SQSDAQ. The CDR3 contains 21 residues. CDR3 DNA: TGTGCCAGCAGCTTCTTAGTTGGTTCCGCTCCAGGGGACAGGGAAACAGATACGCAGTATTTT. Its translation is CASSFLVGSAPGDRETDTQYF.